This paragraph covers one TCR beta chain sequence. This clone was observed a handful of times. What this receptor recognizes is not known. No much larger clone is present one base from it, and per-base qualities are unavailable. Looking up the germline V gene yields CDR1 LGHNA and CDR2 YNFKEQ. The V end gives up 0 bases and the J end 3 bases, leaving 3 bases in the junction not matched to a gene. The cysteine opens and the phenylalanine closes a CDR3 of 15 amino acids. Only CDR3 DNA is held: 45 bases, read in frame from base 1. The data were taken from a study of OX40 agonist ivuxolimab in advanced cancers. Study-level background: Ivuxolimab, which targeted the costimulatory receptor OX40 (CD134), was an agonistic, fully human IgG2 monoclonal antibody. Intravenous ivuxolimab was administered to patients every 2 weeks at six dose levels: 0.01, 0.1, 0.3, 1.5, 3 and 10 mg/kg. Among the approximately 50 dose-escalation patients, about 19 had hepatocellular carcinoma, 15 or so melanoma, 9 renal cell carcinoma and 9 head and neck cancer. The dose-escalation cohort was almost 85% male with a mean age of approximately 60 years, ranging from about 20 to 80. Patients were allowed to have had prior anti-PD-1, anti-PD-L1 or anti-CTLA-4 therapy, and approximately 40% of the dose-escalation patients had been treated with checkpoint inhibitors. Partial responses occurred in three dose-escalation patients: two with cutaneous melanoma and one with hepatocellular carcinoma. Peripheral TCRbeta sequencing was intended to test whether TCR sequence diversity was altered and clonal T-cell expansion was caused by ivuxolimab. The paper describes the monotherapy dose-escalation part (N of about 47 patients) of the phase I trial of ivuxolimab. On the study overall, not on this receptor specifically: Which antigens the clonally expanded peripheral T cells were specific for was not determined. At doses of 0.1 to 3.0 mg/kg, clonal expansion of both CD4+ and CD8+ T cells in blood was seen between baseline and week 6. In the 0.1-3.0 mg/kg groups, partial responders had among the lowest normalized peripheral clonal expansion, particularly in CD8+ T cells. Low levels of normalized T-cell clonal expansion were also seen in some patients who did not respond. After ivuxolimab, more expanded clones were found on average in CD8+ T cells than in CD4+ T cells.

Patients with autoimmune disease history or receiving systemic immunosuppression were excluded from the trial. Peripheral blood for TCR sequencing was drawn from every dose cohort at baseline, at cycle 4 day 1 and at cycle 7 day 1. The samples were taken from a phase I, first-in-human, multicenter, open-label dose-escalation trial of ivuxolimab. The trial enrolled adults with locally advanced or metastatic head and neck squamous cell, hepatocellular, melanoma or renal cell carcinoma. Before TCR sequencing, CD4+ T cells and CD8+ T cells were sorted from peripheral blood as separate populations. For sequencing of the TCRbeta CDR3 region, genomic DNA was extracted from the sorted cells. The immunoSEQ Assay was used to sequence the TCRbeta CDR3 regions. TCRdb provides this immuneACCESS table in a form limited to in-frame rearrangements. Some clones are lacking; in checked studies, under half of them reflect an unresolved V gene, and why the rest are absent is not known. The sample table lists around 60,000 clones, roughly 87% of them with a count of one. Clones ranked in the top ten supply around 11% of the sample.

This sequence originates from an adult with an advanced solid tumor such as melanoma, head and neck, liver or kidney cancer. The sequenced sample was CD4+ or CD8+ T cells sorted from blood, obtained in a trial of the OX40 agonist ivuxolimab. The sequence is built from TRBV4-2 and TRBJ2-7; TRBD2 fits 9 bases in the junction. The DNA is TGTGCCAGCAGCCAAGAGAGCGGGGGGCACTACGAGCAGTACTTC. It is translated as CASSQESGGHYEQYF.